Listed below are T cell receptor beta chains from one sample, sequenced in a study of graft-versus-host responses after intestinal transplantation. No antigens are known for them. Only in-frame clones appear in the TCRdb table, and some are missing; sequencing was by immunoSEQ multiplex PCR. Among roughly 96,000 clones listed, about 91% were seen once. The specimen comprised unstimulated CD8+ T cells sorted from spleen or lymph node cells, sampled before intestinal transplant. The receptors stem from a human donor who received an intestinal transplant. CDR3s include the opening cysteine and the closing phenylalanine or tryptophan. A D gene is named only where the DNA matches it firmly. Where a row states a size, it is once, few, many or the class of an expanded clone; other rows omit it.

V: TRBV28; D: NA; size: NA; J: TRBJ1-5; DNA: TGTGCCAGCAGTTTTATCGATGAGGGCAATCAGCCCCAGCATTTT; CDR3: CASSFIDEGNQPQHF
V: TRBV4-1; D: NA; size: NA; J: TRBJ2-1; DNA: TGCGCCAGCAGCCAGCCAAAGGGGAATGAGCAGTTCTTC; CDR3: CASSQPKGNEQFF
V: TRBV7-3; D: TRBD1; size: NA; J: TRBJ2-4; DNA: TGTGCCAGCAGCTTAGGGGACAGGGACTCCAAAAACATTCAGTACTTC; CDR3: CASSLGDRDSKNIQYF
V: TRBV27; D: NA; size: few; J: TRBJ1-2; DNA: TGTGCCAGCAGTCCCCAGGGTCCAGCCTATGGCTACACCTTC; CDR3: CASSPQGPAYGYTF
V: TRBV6-5; D: NA; size: NA; J: TRBJ2-2; DNA: TGTGCCAGCAGTTACAAGACAGGGAACACCGGGGAGCTGTTTTTT; CDR3: CASSYKTGNTGELFF
V: TRBV7-2; D: NA; size: NA; J: TRBJ2-5; DNA: TGTGCCAGCAGCCTTTTAGGGGCCCTAGGGGAGACCCAGTACTTC; CDR3: CASSLLGALGETQYF
V: TRBV19; D: TRBD2; size: NA; J: TRBJ2-2; DNA: TGTGCCAGTATCAAGGGACTAGCGGGAGGTACCGGGGAGCTGTTTTTT; CDR3: CASIKGLAGGTGELFF
V: TRBV7-2; D: NA; size: once; J: TRBJ2-2; DNA: TGTGCCAGCAGCTTAGAACAAGCCGGGGAGCTGTTTTTT; CDR3: CASSLEQAGELFF
V: TRBV27; D: NA; size: NA; J: TRBJ2-3; DNA: TGTGCCAGCAGTTTCGGGATGGATACGCAGTATTTT; CDR3: CASSFGMDTQYF
V: TRBV10-3; D: TRBD2; size: NA; J: TRBJ2-7; DNA: TGTGCCACCTGGGGGGGGAAGGGCTCCTACGAGCAGTACTTC; CDR3: CATWGGKGSYEQYF
V: TRBV9; D: TRBD2; size: NA; J: TRBJ2-6; DNA: TGTGCCAGCAGCGTAGTACCTAGCGGTAGCTCTGGGGCCAACGTCCTGACTTTC; CDR3: CASSVVPSGSSGANVLTF
V: TRBV6-4; D: NA; size: NA; J: TRBJ2-1; DNA: TGTGCCAGCAGTGACTTCGGTAGTGAGCAGTTCTTC; CDR3: CASSDFGSEQFF
V: TRBV6-1; D: TRBD2; size: NA; J: TRBJ2-1; DNA: TGTGCCAGCAGGTCGACTAGCGGGAGGGGAGAGCAGTTCTTC; CDR3: CASRSTSGRGEQFF
V: TRBV2; D: TRBD2; size: few; J: TRBJ2-1; DNA: TGTGCCAGCAGTTGGACTAGCGGGGGGGGTGAGCAGTTCTTC; CDR3: CASSWTSGGGEQFF
V: TRBV2; D: TRBD1; size: NA; J: TRBJ1-6; DNA: TGTGCCAGCAGAGGGGACAGCTCCTATAATTCACCCCTCCACTTT; CDR3: CASRGDSSYNSPLHF
V: TRBV5-1; D: NA; size: once; J: TRBJ2-7; DNA: TGCGCCAGCAGCTTGGGGCGAGGCCATCTGAGCTCCTACGAGCAGTACTTC; CDR3: CASSLGRGHLSSYEQYF
V: TRBV7-9; D: TRBD1; size: NA; J: TRBJ1-2; DNA: TGTGCCAGCAGCTTAGCGGGGGACAGTTCCTATGGCTACACCTTC; CDR3: CASSLAGDSSYGYTF
V: TRBV5-4; D: NA; size: NA; J: TRBJ2-1; DNA: TGTGCCAGCAGCTGGAAACAGGGCCATCTCGGGGAGTTCTTC; CDR3: CASSWKQGHLGEFF
V: TRBV6-1; D: TRBD2; size: once; J: TRBJ2-1; DNA: TGTGCCAGCAGTGAAGAGGTGAGGACTAGCGGGACTCATGAGCAGTTCTTC; CDR3: CASSEEVRTSGTHEQFF
V: TRBV30; D: TRBD1; size: NA; J: TRBJ2-1; DNA: TGTGCCTGGTGGGGACAGGGTGGGAATGAGCAGTTCTTC; CDR3: CAWWGQGGNEQFF
V: TRBV19; D: TRBD1; size: once; J: TRBJ2-7; DNA: TGTGCCAGTAGCACAGGGGGCATACAGTACTTC; CDR3: CASSTGGIQYF
V: TRBV6-6; D: NA; size: NA; J: TRBJ1-1; DNA: TGTGCCAGCAGTTACGGGGGGGGAGGGACTGAAGCTTTCTTT; CDR3: CASSYGGGGTEAFF
V: TRBV9; D: TRBD2; size: once; J: TRBJ2-2; DNA: TGTGCCAGCAGCGTAGTGGGACTAGCGGGAGAGGAAGAGGAAGGGAACACCGGGGAGCTGTTTTTT; CDR3: CASSVVGLAGEEEEGNTGELFF
V: TRBV28; D: NA; size: NA; J: TRBJ1-5; DNA: TGTGCCAGCAGTTCCACAGGGTTCGGGAATCAGCCCCAGCATTTT; CDR3: CASSSTGFGNQPQHF
V: TRBV5-1; D: NA; size: NA; J: TRBJ2-1; DNA: TGCGCCAGCAGCTTTGCGGCAATCAATGAGCAGTTCTTC; CDR3: CASSFAAINEQFF
V: TRBV19; D: NA; size: NA; J: TRBJ2-1; DNA: TGTGCCAGTAGACTAGACCGGAATGAGCAGTTCTTC; CDR3: CASRLDRNEQFF
V: TRBV20-1; D: NA; size: once; J: TRBJ1-1; DNA: TGCAGCCAGGGAAACACTGAAGCTTTCTTT; CDR3: CSQGNTEAFF
V: TRBV4-1; D: TRBD1; size: NA; J: TRBJ2-3; DNA: TGCGCCAGCAGCCAAGTCTCGGGGACAGGGAGGGCAGATACGCAGTATTTT; CDR3: CASSQVSGTGRADTQYF
V: TRBV5-5; D: NA; size: NA; J: TRBJ2-5; DNA: TGTGCCAGCAGGTGGCAATACGAAGAGACCCAGTACTTC; CDR3: CASRWQYEETQYF
V: TRBV29-1; D: TRBD2; size: NA; J: TRBJ2-1; DNA: TGCAGCGTTGACCTAGCGGGAGGGCCGGGAAATGAGCAGTTCTTC; CDR3: CSVDLAGGPGNEQFF
V: TRBV30; D: NA; size: few; J: TRBJ2-7; DNA: TGTGCCTGGAGTGTAGGGGCAGGCCGCCACGAGCAGTACTTC; CDR3: CAWSVGAGRHEQYF
V: TRBV5-6; D: NA; size: NA; J: TRBJ1-2; DNA: TGTGCCAGCAGCTTGGGGGGGGATTCGCTCGTACTTGGTGGCTACACCTTC; CDR3: CASSLGGDSLVLGGYTF
V: TRBV7-9; D: NA; size: NA; J: TRBJ2-5; DNA: TGTGCCAGCAGCTTATTGGTAGAGGAGACCCAGTACTTC; CDR3: CASSLLVEETQYF
V: TRBV15; D: TRBD1; size: NA; J: TRBJ1-2; DNA: TGTGCCACCAGCAGAGATCGTACAGGGGTGAACTATGGCTACACCTTC; CDR3: CATSRDRTGVNYGYTF
V: TRBV7-6; D: NA; size: NA; J: TRBJ2-7; DNA: TGTGCCAGCAGCTTCGGGAACCTTCCCTACGAGCAGTACTTC; CDR3: CASSFGNLPYEQYF
V: TRBV7-2; D: NA; size: NA; J: TRBJ1-5; DNA: TGTGCCAGCAGCTCCACAGGGAGCAATCAGCCCCAGCATTTT; CDR3: CASSSTGSNQPQHF
V: TRBV19; D: NA; size: NA; J: TRBJ2-7; DNA: TGTGCCAGTAGTATGGGGCATAGCTCCTACGAGCAGTACTTC; CDR3: CASSMGHSSYEQYF
V: TRBV15; D: NA; size: NA; J: TRBJ1-1; DNA: TGTGCCACCAGTAGTTCAGGCATGAAAGCTTTCTTT; CDR3: CATSSSGMKAFF
V: TRBV7-9; D: NA; size: NA; J: TRBJ2-7; DNA: TGTGCCAGCAGCTTAGACGAAGCCATCGAAATCTACGAGCAGTACTTC; CDR3: CASSLDEAIEIYEQYF
V: TRBV9; D: NA; size: NA; J: TRBJ2-1; DNA: TGTGCCAGCAGCCCCGCGGGACTTCGCTCCTACAATGAGCAGTTCTTC; CDR3: CASSPAGLRSYNEQFF
V: TRBV10-2; D: NA; size: NA; J: TRBJ1-3; DNA: TGCGCCAGCAGTTCAGGGCACTACTCTGGAAACACCATATATTTT; CDR3: CASSSGHYSGNTIYF
V: TRBV9; D: NA; size: NA; J: TRBJ2-3; DNA: TGTGCCAGCAGCGTAACAGGGCTAACAGATACGCAGTATTTT; CDR3: CASSVTGLTDTQYF
V: TRBV25-1; D: NA; size: NA; J: TRBJ2-2; DNA: TGTGCCAGCAGTGAATATAAAGGGAGTGAGAACACCGGGGAGCTGTTTTTT; CDR3: CASSEYKGSENTGELFF
V: TRBV10-2; D: TRBD2; size: NA; J: TRBJ2-5; DNA: TGCGCCAGCAGCGAGACGGGACTAGCGGGGGTCGAGACCCAGTACTTC; CDR3: CASSETGLAGVETQYF
V: TRBV6-1; D: TRBD1; size: NA; J: TRBJ2-1; DNA: TGTGCCAGCACGATTACAGGGGGCAATGAGCAGTTCTTC; CDR3: CASTITGGNEQFF
V: TRBV4-1; D: NA; size: once; J: TRBJ2-1; DNA: TGCGCCAGCAGCCAAGAGCCGGTCGACAATGAGCAGTTCTTC; CDR3: CASSQEPVDNEQFF
V: TRBV7-8; D: NA; size: once; J: TRBJ1-6; DNA: TGTGCCAGCAGCCTCGGAGGTTCGAGCTCCTATAATTCACCCCTCCACTTT; CDR3: CASSLGGSSSYNSPLHF
V: TRBV5-1; D: TRBD1; size: NA; J: TRBJ2-7; DNA: TGCGCCAGCAGCTTCGCCAGGGGGTACGAGCAGTACTTC; CDR3: CASSFARGYEQYF
V: TRBV28; D: NA; size: NA; J: TRBJ2-7; DNA: TGTGCCAGCAGCTCAGGGGATACCCTTCGGGACGAGCAGTACTTC; CDR3: CASSSGDTLRDEQYF
V: TRBV7-8; D: TRBD2; size: NA; J: TRBJ2-2; DNA: TGTGCCAGCCGGGGGGGCACTGGCACCGGGGAGCTGTTTTTT; CDR3: CASRGGTGTGELFF
V: TRBV7-9; D: NA; size: NA; J: TRBJ2-5; DNA: TGTGCCAGCAGCCGCAGGGACTTTCAAGAGACCCAGTACTTC; CDR3: CASSRRDFQETQYF
V: TRBV30; D: NA; size: NA; J: TRBJ2-2; DNA: TGTGCCTGGGGCACAGGGAGGGCCGGGGAGCTGTTTTTT; CDR3: CAWGTGRAGELFF
V: TRBV7-6; D: NA; size: NA; J: TRBJ2-3; DNA: TGTGCCAGCAGCTTTCCAGGGGCAGATACGCAGTATTTT; CDR3: CASSFPGADTQYF
V: TRBV5-6; D: NA; size: NA; J: TRBJ2-5; DNA: TGTGCCAGCAGCACTCTCGGCCGAGAGGCCCAGTACTTC; CDR3: CASSTLGREAQYF
V: TRBV13; D: TRBD1; size: NA; J: TRBJ2-1; DNA: TGTGCGATCCACGGGGGACAGGGCAACAATGAGCAGTTCTTC; CDR3: CAIHGGQGNNEQFF
V: TRBV19; D: TRBD2; size: NA; J: TRBJ2-1; DNA: TGTGCCAGTAGTCTGACTAGCGGGTACTACAATGAGCAGTTCTTC; CDR3: CASSLTSGYYNEQFF
V: TRBV4-2; D: NA; size: NA; J: TRBJ2-1; DNA: TGTGCCAGCAGCCAAGATCTTGGCGGGAATGAGCAGTTCTTC; CDR3: CASSQDLGGNEQFF
V: TRBV5-1; D: NA; size: NA; J: TRBJ2-7; DNA: TGCGCCAGCAGCTGGGGACTGGACAGGAACACCTACGAGCAGTACTTC; CDR3: CASSWGLDRNTYEQYF
V: TRBV7-9; D: TRBD1; size: NA; J: TRBJ1-2; DNA: TGTGCCAGCAGCTCCGGGACAGTTTTCTGGGACTATGGCTACACCTTC; CDR3: CASSSGTVFWDYGYTF
V: TRBV28; D: TRBD2; size: NA; J: TRBJ2-1; DNA: TGTGCCAGCAGGGACCTAGCGGGAGCCTACAATGAGCAGTTCTTC; CDR3: CASRDLAGAYNEQFF